The 7 T cell receptor beta chains presented below share a single source sample, sequenced in a study of T cell changes during pregnancy in multiple sclerosis. Here immunoSEQ multiplex PCR was the method, and the copy in TCRdb shows in-frame clones only, minus some. Among about 36,000 clones listed, over 90% were seen once. The sequences come from CD4+ T cells from peripheral blood mononuclear cells, collected in the third trimester of pregnancy. The receptors derive from a female donor in good health, enrolled as a control in a pregnancy study.

This chain uses TRBV18 with TRBJ2-3; D might be TRBD1 (7 bases). V dropped 3 bases and J dropped 4 bases, with 17 bases sitting between them. Germline V gene data show CDR1 as KGHSH and CDR2 as LQKENI. The CDR3 spans 16 residues. CDR3 bases: TGTGCCAGCTCACCTGGCAGGCAGGGGGGCGCAGATACGCAGTATTTT. Protein: CASSPGRQGGADTQYF.

The V gene is TRBV19, the J gene TRBJ2-3; the match to TRBD2 covers 7 bases. CDR1 is LNHDA and CDR2 is SQIVND in the germline V gene (reference sequence). There are 15 residues in the CDR3. The V and J ends lost 3 bases and 2 bases, in that order; junction bases with no gene match: 5. The CDR3 reads CASSIGLADTDTQYF. The CDR3 DNA is TGTGCCAGTAGTATCGGCCTAGCGGACACAGATACGCAGTATTTT.

This clone was found once. This chain connects TRBV18 to TRBJ2-1; 8 positions match TRBD1. Losses at the gene ends were 2 bases for V and 6 bases for J; bases not matched to a gene: 9. This CDR3 contains 16 residues. Germline CDR1 reads KGHSH; CDR2 reads LQKENI. The CDR3 loop reads CASSPGAGQGSNEQFF. The CDR3 DNA follows: TGTGCCAGCTCACCAGGGGCAGGACAGGGCTCCAATGAGCAGTTCTTC. The full variable domain, its missing parts supplied by reference TRBV18 and TRBJ2-1, is NAGVMQNPRHLVRRRGQEARLRCSPMKGHSHVYWYRQLPEEGLKFMVYLQKENIIDESGMPKERFSAEFPKEGPSILRIQQVVRGDSAAYFCASSPGAGQGSNEQFFGPGTRLTVL.

The V gene is TRBV7-3, the J gene TRBJ1-4; D not resolved. The germline V gene encodes CDR1 SGHTA and CDR2 FQGTGA. There are 14 residues in the CDR3. Trimming shortened V by 0 bases and J by 7 bases, and 9 bases separated the two germline ends. The CDR3 nucleotides read TGTGCCAGCAGCTTAACAGGGCGGGTTGAAAAACTGTTTTTT. Translated, it gives CASSLTGRVEKLFF.

This chain links TRBV7-8 with TRBJ1-5; D ambiguous. From germline, CDR1 is SGHVS and CDR2 FQNEAQ. This CDR3 region has 12 residues. V lost 5 bases and J lost 5, with 7 bases in between. The CDR3 sequence: CASSPIDQPQHF. In nucleotides, the CDR3 is TGTGCCAGCAGCCCCATTGATCAGCCCCAGCATTTT.

The V call is TRBV5-6, the J call TRBJ1-4; D is uncertain. Trimming cost V 1 base and J 6 bases, with 16 bases left between them. CDR3 length equals 16 residues. Germline V gene data show CDR1 as SGHDT and CDR2 as YYEEEE. CDR3 protein: CASSLFLVGVDEKLFF. In DNA form, the CDR3 reads TGTGCCAGCAGCTTGTTCCTCGTTGGAGTAGATGAAAAACTGTTTTTT.

This clone was recorded once. This sequence joins TRBV6-5 and TRBJ1-2, with D perhaps TRBD1 (5 bases). The CDR3 contains 14 residues. The V gene's germline CDR1 is MNHEY and CDR2 SVGAGI. Trimming cost V 5 bases and J 8 bases, with 18 bases left between them. The CDR3 loop reads CASSVSGGSKGYTF. In DNA form, the CDR3 reads TGTGCCAGCAGTGTTTCCGGGGGAAGCAAAGGCTACACCTTC.